This TCR beta chain was retrieved from a study of graft-versus-host responses after intestinal transplantation. Across the whole study: Recipients were given multivisceral, liver-intestinal, or isolated intestinal transplants. Every recipient underwent anti-thymocyte globulin induction, then tacrolimus and steroids for approximately three years. Whole-study results and caveats: Analysis identified GvH clones in recipient marrow, with some appearing first in ileum or blood. Allografts from individuals with graft-donor T cell macrochimerism displayed high graft-versus-host to host-versus-graft clonal ratios.

Here immunoSEQ multiplex PCR was the method, and the copy in TCRdb shows in-frame clones only, minus some. Seen here are over 45,000 clones, about 90% observed once, and the top ten hold less than 2%. Looked up from germline, CDR1 is SGHRS and CDR2 is YFSETQ. The CDR3 consists of 16 residues. Trimming stripped 0 bases from V and 3 bases from J, with 14 bases between. As concerns this clone: Its antigen is unidentified.

V is TRBV5-1 and J is TRBJ2-3; perhaps TRBD2 as D (5 bases). The receptor was isolated from a human patient who received an intestinal transplant, so some T cells may come from the graft donor. The material was PBMCs, obtained 26 days after transplant. As DNA, the CDR3 is TGCGCCAGCAGCTTGGATAGGACGGGAAGGACAGATACGCAGTATTTT. Its protein product is CASSLDRTGRTDTQYF.